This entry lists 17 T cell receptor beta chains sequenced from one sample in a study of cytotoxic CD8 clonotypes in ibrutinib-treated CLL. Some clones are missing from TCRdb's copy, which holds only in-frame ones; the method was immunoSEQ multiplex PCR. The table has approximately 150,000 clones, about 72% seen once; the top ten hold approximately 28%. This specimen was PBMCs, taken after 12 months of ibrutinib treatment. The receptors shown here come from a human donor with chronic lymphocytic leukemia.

CDR3 nucleotide sequence: TGTGCCAGCAGCTCTTCTTGGCGCGACACCGGGGAGCTGTTTTTT. Translation: CASSSSWRDTGELFF. The V gene is TRBV7-9, the J gene TRBJ2-2; no clear D. Trimming shortened V by 4 bases and J by 3 bases, and 12 bases separated the two germline ends. Looked up from germline, CDR1 is SEHNR and CDR2 is FQNEAQ (reference sequence). This CDR3 has 15 amino acids.

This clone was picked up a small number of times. CDR3 loop: CASSLGVEQFF. The DNA of the CDR3 is TGTGCCAGCAGCTTAGGGGTGGAGCAGTTCTTC. The rearrangement links TRBV11-2 to TRBJ2-1; no clear D. Germline V CDR1 and CDR2: SGHAT, FQNNGV. CDR3 length: 11 amino acids. V lost 1 base to trimming and J lost 10 bases, with 5 bases between them. Full variable domain (rest looked up from reference TRBV11-2 and TRBJ2-1): EAGVAQSPRYKIIEKRQSVAFWCNPISGHATLYWYQQILGQGPKLLIQFQNNGVVDDSQLPKDRFSAERLKGVDSTLKIQPAKLEDSAVYLCASSLGVEQFFGPGTRLTVL.

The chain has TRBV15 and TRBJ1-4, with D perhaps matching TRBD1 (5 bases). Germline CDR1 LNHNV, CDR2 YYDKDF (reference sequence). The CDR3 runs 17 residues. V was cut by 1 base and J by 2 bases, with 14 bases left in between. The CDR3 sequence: CATSRVGVVPTNEKLFF. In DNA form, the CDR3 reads TGTGCCACCAGCAGAGTGGGGGTTGTTCCTACTAATGAAAAACTGTTTTTT.

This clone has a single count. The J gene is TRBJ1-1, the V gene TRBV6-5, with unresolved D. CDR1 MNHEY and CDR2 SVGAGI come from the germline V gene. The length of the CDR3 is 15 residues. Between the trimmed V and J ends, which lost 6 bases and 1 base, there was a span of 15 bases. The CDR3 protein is CASRKSLAGNTEAFF. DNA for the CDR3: TGTGCCAGCAGAAAATCCCTCGCGGGGAACACTGAAGCTTTCTTT.

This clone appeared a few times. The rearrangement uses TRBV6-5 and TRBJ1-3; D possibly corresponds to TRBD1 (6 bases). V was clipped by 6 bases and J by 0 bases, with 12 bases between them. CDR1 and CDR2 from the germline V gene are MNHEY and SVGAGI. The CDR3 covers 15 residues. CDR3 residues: CASRIPGDSGNTIYF. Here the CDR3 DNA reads TGTGCCAGCAGGATCCCAGGGGACTCTGGAAACACCATATATTTT.

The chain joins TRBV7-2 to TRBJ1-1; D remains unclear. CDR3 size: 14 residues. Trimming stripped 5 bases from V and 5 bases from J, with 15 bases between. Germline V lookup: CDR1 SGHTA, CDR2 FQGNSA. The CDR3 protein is CASSPFEPRTEAFF. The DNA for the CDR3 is TGTGCCAGCAGCCCGTTCGAGCCGCGGACTGAAGCTTTCTTT.

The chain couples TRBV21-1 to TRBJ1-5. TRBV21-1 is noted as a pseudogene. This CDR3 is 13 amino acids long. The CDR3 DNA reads TGTGCCAGCAGCAAGAGACTTGCGGGGCCCCAGCATTTT. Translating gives CASSKRLAGPQHF.

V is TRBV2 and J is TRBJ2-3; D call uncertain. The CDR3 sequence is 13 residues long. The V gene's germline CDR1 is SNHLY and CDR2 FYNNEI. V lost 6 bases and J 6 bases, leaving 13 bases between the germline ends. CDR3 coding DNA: TGTGCCAGCAGGCCGGTTGGGTTGGATACGCAGTATTTT. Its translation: CASRPVGLDTQYF.

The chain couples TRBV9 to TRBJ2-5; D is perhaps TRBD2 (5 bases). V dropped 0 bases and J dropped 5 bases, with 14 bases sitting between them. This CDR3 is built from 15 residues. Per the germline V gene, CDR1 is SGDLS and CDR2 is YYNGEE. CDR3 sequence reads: CASSVAGRGQETQYF. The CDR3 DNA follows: TGTGCCAGCAGCGTAGCGGGCCGGGGTCAGGAGACCCAGTACTTC.

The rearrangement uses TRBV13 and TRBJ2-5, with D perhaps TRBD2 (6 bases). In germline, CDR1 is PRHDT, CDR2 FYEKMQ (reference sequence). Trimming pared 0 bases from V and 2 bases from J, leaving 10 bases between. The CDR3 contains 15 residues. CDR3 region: CASSLGLGLQETQYF. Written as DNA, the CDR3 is TGTGCCAGCAGCTTAGGCCTGGGACTTCAAGAGACCCAGTACTTC.

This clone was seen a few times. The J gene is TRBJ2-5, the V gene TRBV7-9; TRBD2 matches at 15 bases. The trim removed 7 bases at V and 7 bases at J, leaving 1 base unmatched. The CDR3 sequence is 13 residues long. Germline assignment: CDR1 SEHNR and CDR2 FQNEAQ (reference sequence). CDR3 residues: CASMGLAGGTQYF. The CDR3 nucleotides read TGTGCCAGCATGGGACTAGCGGGGGGGACCCAGTACTTC.

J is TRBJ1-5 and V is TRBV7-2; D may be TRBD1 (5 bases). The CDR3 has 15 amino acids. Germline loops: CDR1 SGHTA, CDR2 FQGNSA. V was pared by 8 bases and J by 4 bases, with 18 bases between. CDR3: CASGPGGVSNQPQHF. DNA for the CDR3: TGTGCCAGCGGACCCGGGGGGGTGAGTAATCAGCCCCAGCATTTT.

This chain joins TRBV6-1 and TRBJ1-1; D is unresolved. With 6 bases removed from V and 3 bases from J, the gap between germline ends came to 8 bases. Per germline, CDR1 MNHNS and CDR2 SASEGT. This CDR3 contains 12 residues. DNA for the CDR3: TGTGCCAGCAGGGAGGGTGACACTGAAGCTTTCTTT. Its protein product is CASREGDTEAFF.

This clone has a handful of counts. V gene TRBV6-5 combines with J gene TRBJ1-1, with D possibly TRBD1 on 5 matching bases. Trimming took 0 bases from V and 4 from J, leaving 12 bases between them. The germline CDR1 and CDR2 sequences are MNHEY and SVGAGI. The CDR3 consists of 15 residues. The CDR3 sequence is CASSYSQDTSTEAFF. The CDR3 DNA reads TGTGCCAGCAGTTACTCACAGGACACCTCCACTGAAGCTTTCTTT.

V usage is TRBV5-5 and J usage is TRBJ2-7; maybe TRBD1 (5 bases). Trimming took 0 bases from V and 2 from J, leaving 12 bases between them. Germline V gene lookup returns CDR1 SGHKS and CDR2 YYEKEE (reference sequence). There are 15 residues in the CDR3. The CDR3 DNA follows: TGTGCCAGCAGCTTGGGGGGCGTCCTTACCTACGAGCAGTACTTC. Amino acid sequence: CASSLGGVLTYEQYF.

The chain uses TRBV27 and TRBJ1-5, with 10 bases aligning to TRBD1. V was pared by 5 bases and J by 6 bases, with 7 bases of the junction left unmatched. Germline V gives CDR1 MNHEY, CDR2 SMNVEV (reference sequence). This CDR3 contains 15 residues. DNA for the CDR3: TGTGCCAGCAGTCTCGGGACAGGGGAATCTCAGCCCCAGCATTTT. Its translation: CASSLGTGESQPQHF.

The CDR3 DNA is TGCGCCAGCAGCCAAGTTGTTAGCGGGAGCCATGAGCAGTTCTTC. Protein sequence: CASSQVVSGSHEQFF. The chain joins TRBV4-1 to TRBJ2-1; 9 bases fit TRBD2. In germline, CDR1 is MGHRA, CDR2 YSYEKL. The ends lost 1 base at V and 8 bases at J; junction bases unmatched: 6. The CDR3 has 15 residues.